This T cell receptor (beta chain) was identified during a study of spatial heterogeneity in lung cancer. The CDR3 has 17 residues. The germline V gene has CDR1 SGHVT and CDR2 SQSDAQ. Trimming took 3 bases from V and 6 from J; bases not matched to a gene: 11. Indicated time point: sample taken at primary tumor resection. Each CDR3 protein gets one entry after TCRdb re-called the 5' RACE reads with MiXCR. The top ten clones hold under 45% of a sample with 10,000 to 15,000 distinct CDR3 sequences, 3.5% to 4% of them seen once. This clonotype was counted many times. The sequence was obtained from a male donor with early-stage non-small cell lung cancer. The genes are TRBV7-4 and TRBJ1-6, with TRBD1 matching 7 bases. The source material was PBMCs, sampled at surgery. For the CDR3, the DNA is TGTGCCAGCAGCTTTAAGGGGACAGACAGGCCTAATTCACCCCTCCACTTT. This encodes CASSFKGTDRPNSPLHF.